This T cell receptor beta chain was captured by sequencing in a study of blood T cells in healthy people across ages. Peripheral blood from each donor was collected in a volume of 9.5 to 10 milliliters. This CDR3 has 15 residues. CDR1 is LGHDT, CDR2 YNNKEL, per germline (reference sequence). It was with a sample-barcoded 5' primer and a J-beta primer mix that a second PCR of roughly 7 to 12 cycles was run. CDR3-containing paired-end reads numbered at least 2.5 million in each sample. TCRdb reprocessed the 5' RACE reads with MiXCR, giving one entry per CDR3 protein. The sample records 600,000 to 850,000 distinct CDR3 sequences, 25% being singletons. The sample was also reused in another study, on T cells of mothers and their children.

Sequenced input: blood. The chain is built from TRBV3-1 and TRBJ2-5, with TRBD2 matching 12 bases. The J call is uncertain, as TRBJ2-1 better fits the DNA end. The source of this sequence is a boy aged 5-17 years in good health. CDR3 DNA sequence: TGTGCCTTTGCTAGCGGGGGGGCCGGGTACAATGAGCAGTTCTTC. It codes for CAFASGGAGYNEQFF.